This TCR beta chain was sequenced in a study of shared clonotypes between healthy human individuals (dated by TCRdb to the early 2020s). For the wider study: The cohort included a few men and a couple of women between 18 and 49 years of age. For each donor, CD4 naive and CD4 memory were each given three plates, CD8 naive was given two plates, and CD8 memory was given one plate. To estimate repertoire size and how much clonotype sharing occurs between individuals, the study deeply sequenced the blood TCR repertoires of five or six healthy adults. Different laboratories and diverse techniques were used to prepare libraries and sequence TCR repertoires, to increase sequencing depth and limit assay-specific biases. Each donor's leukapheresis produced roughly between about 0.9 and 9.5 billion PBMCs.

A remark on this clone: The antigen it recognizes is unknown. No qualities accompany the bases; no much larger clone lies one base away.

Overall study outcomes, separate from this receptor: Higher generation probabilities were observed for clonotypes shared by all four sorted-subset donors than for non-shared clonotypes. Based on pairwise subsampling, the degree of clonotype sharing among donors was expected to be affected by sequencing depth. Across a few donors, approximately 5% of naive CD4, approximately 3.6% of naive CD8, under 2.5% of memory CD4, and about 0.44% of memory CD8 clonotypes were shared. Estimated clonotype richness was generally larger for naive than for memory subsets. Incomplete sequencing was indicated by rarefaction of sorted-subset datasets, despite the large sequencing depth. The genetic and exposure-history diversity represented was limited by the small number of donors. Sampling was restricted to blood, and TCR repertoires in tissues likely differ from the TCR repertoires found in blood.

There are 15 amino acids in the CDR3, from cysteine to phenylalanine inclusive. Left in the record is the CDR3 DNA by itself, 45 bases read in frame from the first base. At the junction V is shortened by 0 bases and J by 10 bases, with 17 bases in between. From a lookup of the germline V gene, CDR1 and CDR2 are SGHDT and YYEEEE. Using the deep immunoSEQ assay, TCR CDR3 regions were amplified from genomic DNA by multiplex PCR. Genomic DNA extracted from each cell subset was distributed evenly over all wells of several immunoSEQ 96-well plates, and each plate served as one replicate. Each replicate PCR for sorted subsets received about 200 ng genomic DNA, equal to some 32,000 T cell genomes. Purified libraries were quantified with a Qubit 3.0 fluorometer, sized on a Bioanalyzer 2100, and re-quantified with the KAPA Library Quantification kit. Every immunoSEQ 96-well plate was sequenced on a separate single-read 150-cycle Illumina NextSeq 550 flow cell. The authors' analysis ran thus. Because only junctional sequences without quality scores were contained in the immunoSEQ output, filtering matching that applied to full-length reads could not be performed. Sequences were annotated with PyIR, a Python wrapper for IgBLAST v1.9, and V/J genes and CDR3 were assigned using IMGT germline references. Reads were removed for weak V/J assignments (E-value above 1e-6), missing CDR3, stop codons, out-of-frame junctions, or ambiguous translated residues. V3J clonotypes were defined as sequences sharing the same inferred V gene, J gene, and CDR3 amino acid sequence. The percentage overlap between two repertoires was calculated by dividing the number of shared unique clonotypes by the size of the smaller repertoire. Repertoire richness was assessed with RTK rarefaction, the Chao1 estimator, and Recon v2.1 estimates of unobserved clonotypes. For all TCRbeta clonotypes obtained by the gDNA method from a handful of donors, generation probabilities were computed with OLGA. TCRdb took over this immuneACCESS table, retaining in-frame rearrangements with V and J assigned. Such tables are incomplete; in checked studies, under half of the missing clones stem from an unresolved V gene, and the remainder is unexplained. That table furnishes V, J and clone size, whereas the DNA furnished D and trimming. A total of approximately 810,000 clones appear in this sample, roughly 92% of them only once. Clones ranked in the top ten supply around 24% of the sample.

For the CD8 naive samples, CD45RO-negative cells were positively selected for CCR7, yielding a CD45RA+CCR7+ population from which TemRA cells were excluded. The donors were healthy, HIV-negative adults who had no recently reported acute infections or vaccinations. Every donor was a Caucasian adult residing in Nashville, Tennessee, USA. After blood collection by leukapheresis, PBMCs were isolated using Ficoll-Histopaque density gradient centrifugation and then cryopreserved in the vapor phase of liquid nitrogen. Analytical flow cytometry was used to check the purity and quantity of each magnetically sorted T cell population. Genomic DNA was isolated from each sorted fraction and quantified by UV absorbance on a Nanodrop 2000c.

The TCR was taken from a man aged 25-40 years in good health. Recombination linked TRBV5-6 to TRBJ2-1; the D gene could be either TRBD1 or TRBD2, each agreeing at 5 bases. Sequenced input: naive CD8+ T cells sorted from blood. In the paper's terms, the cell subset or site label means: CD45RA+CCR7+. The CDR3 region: CASSLATGPMGEQFF. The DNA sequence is TGTGCCAGCAGCTTGGCGACGGGACCGATGGGCGAGCAGTTCTTC.